Following are 11 T cell receptor beta chains from one sample sequenced in a study of radiotherapy plus CTLA-4 blockade in lung cancer. Clones were read by immunoSEQ multiplex PCR, and TCRdb kept only the in-frame ones, dropping some. The sample includes roughly 55,000 clones, about 70% of them seen just once. This material consisted of peripheral blood, taken from a patient treated with radiotherapy plus ipilimumab. The source is a human donor with non-small cell lung cancer whose response to radiotherapy plus ipilimumab could not be evaluated.

The CDR3 here is CASSSGQTDTQYF. CDR3 DNA: TGTGCCAGCAGCTCAGGACAGACAGATACGCAGTATTTT. The chain is built from TRBV7-2 and TRBJ2-3; D possibly corresponds to TRBD1 (6 bases). The CDR3 sequence is 13 residues long. Trimming shortened V by 4 bases and J by 3 bases, and 8 bases separated the two germline ends. Germline V CDR1 and CDR2: SGHTA, FQGNSA.

This chain links TRBV28 with TRBJ1-2, with 7 positions matching TRBD1. V dropped 5 bases and J dropped 8; count of bases not matched to a gene: 17. In germline, CDR1 is MDHEN, CDR2 SYDVKM. The CDR3 is 16 residues long. CDR3 sequence (DNA): TGTGCCAGCAGTACCCTCTGGAGGGGGCATAAGGGGGGCTACACCTTC. This gives the protein CASSTLWRGHKGGYTF.

Only a few counts were recorded for this clone. The chain combines TRBV5-1 with TRBJ2-2; TRBD1 agrees at 7 bases. This CDR3 is 14 amino acids long. Unmatched junction bases numbered 3, after V lost 5 bases and J lost 2 bases. Germline V gene sequence: CDR1 SGHRS, CDR2 YFSETQ. The CDR3 coding sequence is TGCGCCAGCAGGGGGGACAGTAACACCGGGGAGCTGTTTTTT. This codes for CASRGDSNTGELFF.

The rearrangement uses TRBV6-5 and TRBJ1-5; D is perhaps TRBD1 (5 bases). The germline CDR1 and CDR2 sequences are MNHEY and SVGAGI. The CDR3 sequence is 14 residues long. The ends were cut back, 6 bases at V and 8 bases at J, with 17 bases in the middle. The DNA of the CDR3 is TGTGCCAGCAGCGCAACAGGAACCTGGGAGCCCCAGCATTTT. Translated, it gives CASSATGTWEPQHF.

This chain connects TRBV6-4 to TRBJ1-4, with TRBD1 as a possible D gene (6 bases). The CDR3 sequence is 16 residues long. From germline, CDR1 is MRHNA and CDR2 SNTAGT. Trimming removed 6 bases from V and 0 bases from J, with 14 bases in between. CDR3 sequence (DNA): TGTGCCAGCAGACGACAGGCGATCGCAACTAATGAAAAACTGTTTTTT. It is translated as CASRRQAIATNEKLFF.

V and J are TRBV27 and TRBJ2-1; 7 nucleotides match TRBD2. This CDR3 region has 17 residues. Germline CDR1 and CDR2: MNHEY and SMNVEV (reference sequence). V was pared by 2 bases and J by 8 bases, with 15 bases of the junction left unmatched. The CDR3 DNA follows: TGTGCCAGCAGTTTACCCCCATGGGCGGGAGTCGGTTATGAGCAGTTCTTC. Translating it yields CASSLPPWAGVGYEQFF.

In this sample, this clone turned up a few times. V gene TRBV5-1 combines with J gene TRBJ2-2, with TRBD2 matching 13 bases. This CDR3 comprises 19 residues. Germline CDR1 SGHRS, CDR2 YFSETQ. Trimming at V came to 3 bases and at J to 4 bases, leaving 12 bases not matched to a gene. CDR3 in amino acids: CASSSSVTSGGAGTGELFF. CDR3 bases: TGCGCCAGCAGCTCCTCTGTAACTAGCGGGGGGGCCGGCACCGGGGAGCTGTTTTTT.

This clone came up once. The CDR3 region is CASSLGGREAEQYF. CDR3 bases: TGCGCCAGCAGCTTGGGTGGGCGGGAGGCCGAGCAGTACTTC. The V gene is TRBV5-1, the J gene TRBJ2-7; 8 nucleotides match TRBD2. This CDR3 is built from 14 residues. After removal of 0 bases from V and 6 bases from J, the junction contained 5 bases not matched to a gene. Per germline, CDR1 SGHRS and CDR2 YFSETQ. Variable domain in full (rest from reference TRBV5-1 and TRBJ2-7): KAGVTQTPRYLIKTRGQQVTLSCSPISGHRSVSWYQQTPGQGLQFLFEYFSETQRNKGNFPGRFSGRQFSNSRSEMNVSTLELGDSALYLCASSLGGREAEQYFGPGTRLTVT.

The rearrangement joins TRBV6-6 to TRBJ2-2, with no clear D. V was trimmed by 7 bases and J by 0 bases, leaving 6 bases between them. The CDR3 is 13 amino acids. Looked up from germline, CDR1 is MNHNY and CDR2 is SVGAGI (reference sequence). CDR3 region: CASTRTNTGELFF. CDR3 in DNA: TGTGCCAGCACCAGGACGAACACCGGGGAGCTGTTTTTT.

This sequence joins TRBV19 and TRBJ2-2; a weak D match, TRBD1 (6 bases). The length of the CDR3 is 15 residues. V gave up 6 bases and J gave up 0 bases, with 11 bases separating them. CDR1 and CDR2 (germline): LNHDA, SQIVND (reference sequence). The CDR3: CASRQGETNTGELFF. CDR3 DNA sequence: TGTGCCAGTAGACAGGGTGAGACGAACACCGGGGAGCTGTTTTTT.

The V gene is TRBV4-2, the J gene TRBJ2-1; 8 bases are a match to TRBD2. V was clipped by 1 base and J by 8 bases; unmatched bases: 7. The CDR3 totals 15 residues. CDR1 and CDR2 from the germline V gene are LGHNA and YNFKEQ. This CDR3 reads CASSQGISGDYEQFF. CDR3 in DNA: TGTGCCAGCAGCCAAGGCATTAGCGGGGACTATGAGCAGTTCTTC.